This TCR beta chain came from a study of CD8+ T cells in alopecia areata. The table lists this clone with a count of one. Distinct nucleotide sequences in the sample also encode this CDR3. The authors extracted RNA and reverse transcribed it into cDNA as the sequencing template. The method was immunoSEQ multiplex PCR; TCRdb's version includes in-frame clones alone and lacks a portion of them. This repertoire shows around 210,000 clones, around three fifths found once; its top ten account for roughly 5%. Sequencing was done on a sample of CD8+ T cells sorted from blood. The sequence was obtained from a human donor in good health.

CDR3 bases: TGTGCCAGCAGCTTAGGACAGGGAAGCAATCAGCCCCAGCATTTT. Protein: CASSLGQGSNQPQHF. The chain joins TRBV7-9 to TRBJ1-5; 7 nucleotides line up with TRBD1. The CDR3 has 15 residues. The V gene end was trimmed by 1 base and the J gene end by 1 base; junction bases not matched to a gene: 1. The germline CDR1 and CDR2 sequences are SEHNR and FQNEAQ (reference sequence). Full variable domain (rest looked up from reference TRBV7-9 and TRBJ1-5): DTGVSQNPRHKITKRGQNVTFRCDPISEHNRLYWYRQTLGQGPEFLTYFQNEAQLEKSRLLSDRFSAERPKGSFSTLEIQRTEQGDSAMYLCASSLGQGSNQPQHFGDGTRLSIL.